The 8 T cell receptor beta chains given below trace back to one sample, sequenced in a study of blood T cell repertoires in COVID-19 (dated by TCRdb to 2019 to 2021). Libraries were made using the immunoSEQ multiplex PCR assay. The table was pulled from immuneACCESS by TCRdb, which kept in-frame rearrangements only. Such tables lose some clones; where checked, under half of the loss comes from unresolved V genes, and the rest has no known cause. Within this sample are some 250,000 clones, with about 90% of them counted one time only. Approximately 4.3% of the sample comes from the top ten. Sequencing was performed on PBMCs or T cells enriched from blood (not recorded which). These receptors were collected from a woman in her 30s with acute COVID-19.

The sample holds one count of this clone. The V and J genes are TRBV3-1 (or the pseudogene TRBV3-2) and TRBJ1-2, with 12 bases fitting TRBD1. This CDR3 contains 15 residues. The germline gives CDR1 LGHDT, CDR2 YNNKEL (reference sequence). Trimming took 5 bases from V and 6 from J; bases not matched to a gene: 7. The CDR3 DNA reads TGTGCCAGCAGCTTGGGGACAGGGGGCTTTCATGGCTACACCTTC. It translates to CASSLGTGGFHGYTF.

The rearrangement uses TRBV11-2 and TRBJ1-1; no clear D gene. Trimming left V 6 bases short and J 5 bases short, with 16 bases between. Germline CDR1 reads SGHAT; CDR2 reads FQNNGV. CDR3 length: 14 amino acids. For the CDR3, the DNA is TGTGCCAGCAGTTCAGGAGAGGGCTTGACTGAAGCTTTCTTT. Translating gives CASSSGEGLTEAFF. Variable domain in full (rest from reference TRBV11-2 and TRBJ1-1): EAGVAQSPRYKIIEKRQSVAFWCNPISGHATLYWYQQILGQGPKLLIQFQNNGVVDDSQLPKDRFSAERLKGVDSTLKIQPAKLEDSAVYLCASSSGEGLTEAFFGQGTRLTVV.

This chain links TRBV7-9 with TRBJ2-1; 7 bases line up with TRBD2. This CDR3 contains 14 residues. The germline V gene encodes CDR1 SEHNR and CDR2 FQNEAQ (reference sequence). The CDR3 DNA follows: TGTGCTGTTACTAGCGCCCTCGGGTACAATGAGCAGTTCTTC. It encodes CAVTSALGYNEQFF.

This chain connects TRBV2 to TRBJ1-3; D gene ambiguous. With 6 bases removed from V and 1 base from J, the gap between germline ends came to 13 bases. Germline lookup yields CDR1 SNHLY and CDR2 FYNNEI. The CDR3 totals 15 residues. As DNA, the CDR3 is TGTGCCAGCAGCCCCCTATTCCGTTCTGGAAACACCATATATTTT. It translates to CASSPLFRSGNTIYF.

The chain is built from TRBV19 and TRBJ1-3, with a tentative D call TRBD1 (6 bases). The CDR3 loop spans 15 amino acids. V lost 3 bases to trimming and J lost 4 bases, with 13 bases between them. Germline V gene data show CDR1 as LNHDA and CDR2 as SQIVND (reference sequence). The CDR3 sequence is CASSILGTTGNTIYF. The CDR3 DNA is TGTGCCAGTAGTATTCTGGGGACAACAGGAAACACCATATATTTT.

J is TRBJ2-7 and V is TRBV29-1, with 7 bases matching TRBD1. The germline V gene encodes CDR1 SQVTM and CDR2 ANQGSEA. This CDR3 is 13 amino acids long. V trimming: 3 bases; J trimming: 2 bases; junction bases outside the gene matches: 4. The chain's CDR3 is CSVEGQHPYEQYF. CDR3 nucleotide sequence: TGCAGCGTTGAGGGACAGCACCCCTACGAGCAGTACTTC.

V gene TRBV15 combines with J gene TRBJ1-4; D unclear. CDR3 size: 16 residues. V was shortened by 0 bases and J by 7 bases, with 15 bases between the two germline ends. The germline CDR1 and CDR2 sequences are LNHNV and YYDKDF (reference sequence). CDR3 in DNA: TGTGCCACCAGCAGAGATGGTCGGGGATTTTTTGAAAAACTGTTTTTT. It yields the protein CATSRDGRGFFEKLFF.

The J gene is TRBJ1-1, the V gene TRBV5-1; TRBD1 is a possible D gene (5 bases). This CDR3 region has 15 residues. V lost 4 bases, J lost 0 bases, and 13 bases lay in between. CDR1 and CDR2 from the germline V gene are SGHRS and YFSETQ. This CDR3 reads CASSLLGAVNTEAFF. The CDR3 DNA sequence: TGCGCCAGCAGCCTGTTAGGGGCCGTGAACACTGAAGCTTTCTTT.